This TCR beta chain was observed in a study of T cell repertoires in cytomegalovirus infection. Across the whole study: An indication of both CMV infection and matching HLA type came from public TCR beta signatures.

A single record per CDR3 protein comes from TCRdb applying MiXCR to the reads. The top ten hold 7% to 9.5% of the sample, which has some 280,000 distinct CDR3 sequences, 12% to 15% seen once. Unmatched junction bases numbered 15, after V lost 3 bases and J lost 9 bases. Germline-derived CDR1 and CDR2 are DFQATT and SNEGSKA (reference sequence). This CDR3 region has 16 residues. This sequence joins TRBV20-1 and TRBJ2-4; 9 bases align to TRBD1. The material sequenced was PBMCs. The TCR originated in a human donor in good health (CMV status not recorded). Some clones in this sample may be carry-over from other donors' samples. The CDR3 DNA is TGCAGTGCTAGGCCCTCGACAGGGGGTGATCTAGGCATTCAGTACTTC. Translation gives CSARPSTGGDLGIQYF.